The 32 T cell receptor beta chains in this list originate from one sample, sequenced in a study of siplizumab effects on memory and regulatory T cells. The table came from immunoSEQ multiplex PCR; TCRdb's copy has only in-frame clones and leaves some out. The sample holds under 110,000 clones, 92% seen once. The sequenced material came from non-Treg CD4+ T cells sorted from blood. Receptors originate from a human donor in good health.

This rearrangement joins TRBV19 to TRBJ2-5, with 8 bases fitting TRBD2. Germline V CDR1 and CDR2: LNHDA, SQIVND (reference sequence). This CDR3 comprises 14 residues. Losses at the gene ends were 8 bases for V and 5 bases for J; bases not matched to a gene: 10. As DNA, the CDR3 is TGTGCCAGTTCTCCCGGGACTAGAGGCGAGACCCAGTACTTC. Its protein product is CASSPGTRGETQYF.

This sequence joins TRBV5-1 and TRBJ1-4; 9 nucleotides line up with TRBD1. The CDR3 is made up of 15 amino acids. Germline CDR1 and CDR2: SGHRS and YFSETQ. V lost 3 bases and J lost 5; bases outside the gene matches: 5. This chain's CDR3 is CASSSAGTGNEKLFF. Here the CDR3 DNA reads TGCGCCAGCAGCTCCGCCGGGACAGGGAATGAAAAACTGTTTTTT.

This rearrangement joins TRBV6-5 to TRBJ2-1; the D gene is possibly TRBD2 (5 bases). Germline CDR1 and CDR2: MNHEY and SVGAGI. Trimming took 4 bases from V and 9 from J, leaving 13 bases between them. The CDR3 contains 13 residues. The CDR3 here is CASSSPRGGEQFF. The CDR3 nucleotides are TGTGCCAGCAGTTCGCCTAGAGGAGGTGAGCAGTTCTTC.

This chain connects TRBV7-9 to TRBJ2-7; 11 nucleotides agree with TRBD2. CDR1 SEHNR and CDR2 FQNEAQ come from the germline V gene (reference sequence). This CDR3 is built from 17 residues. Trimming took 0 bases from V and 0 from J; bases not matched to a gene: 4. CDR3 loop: CASSLARTSGSSYEQYF. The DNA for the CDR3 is TGTGCCAGCAGCTTAGCGCGTACTAGCGGGAGCTCCTACGAGCAGTACTTC.

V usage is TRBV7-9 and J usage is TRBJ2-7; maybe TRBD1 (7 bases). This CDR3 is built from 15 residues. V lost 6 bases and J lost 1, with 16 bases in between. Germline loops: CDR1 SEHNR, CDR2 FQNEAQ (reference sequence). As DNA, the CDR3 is TGTGCCAGCAGTTTGGTCAGGGGGGTTTCCTACGAGCAGTACTTC. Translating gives CASSLVRGVSYEQYF.

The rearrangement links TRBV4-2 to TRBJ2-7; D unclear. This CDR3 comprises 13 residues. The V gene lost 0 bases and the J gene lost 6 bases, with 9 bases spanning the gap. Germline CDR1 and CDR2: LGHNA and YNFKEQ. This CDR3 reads CASSQDLWSEQYF. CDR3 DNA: TGTGCCAGCAGCCAAGATCTGTGGTCCGAGCAGTACTTC.

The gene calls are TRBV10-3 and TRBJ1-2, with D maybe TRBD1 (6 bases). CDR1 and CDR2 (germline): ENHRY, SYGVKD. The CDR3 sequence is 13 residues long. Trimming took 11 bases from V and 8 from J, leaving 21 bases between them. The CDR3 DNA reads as TGTGCCTCCATGCGCGGCAGGGGTGAAGGCTACACCTTC. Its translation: CASMRGRGEGYTF.

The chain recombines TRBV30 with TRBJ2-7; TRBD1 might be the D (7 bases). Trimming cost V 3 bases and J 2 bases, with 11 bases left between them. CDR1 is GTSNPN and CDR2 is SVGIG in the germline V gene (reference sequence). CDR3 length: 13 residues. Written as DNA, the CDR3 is TGTGCCTGGAGCGGCGGGACAGCCTACGAGCAGTACTTC. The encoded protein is CAWSGGTAYEQYF. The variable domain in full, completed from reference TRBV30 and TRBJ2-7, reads SQTIHQWPATLVQPVGSPLSLECTVEGTSNPNLYWYRQAAGRGLQLLFYSVGIGQISSEVPQNLSASRPQDRQFILSSKKLLLSDSGFYLCAWSGGTAYEQYFGPGTRLTVT.

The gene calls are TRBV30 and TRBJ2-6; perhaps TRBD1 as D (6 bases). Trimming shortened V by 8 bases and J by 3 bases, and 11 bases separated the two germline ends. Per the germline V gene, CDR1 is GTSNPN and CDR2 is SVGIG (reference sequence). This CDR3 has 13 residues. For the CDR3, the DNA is TGTGCCGGTTCAGGGGATGGGGCCAACGTCCTGACTTTC. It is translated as CAGSGDGANVLTF.

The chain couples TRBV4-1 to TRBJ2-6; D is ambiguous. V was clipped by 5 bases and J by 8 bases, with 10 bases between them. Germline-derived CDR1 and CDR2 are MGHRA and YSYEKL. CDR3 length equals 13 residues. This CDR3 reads CASSTSESNVLTF. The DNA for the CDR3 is TGCGCCAGCAGCACCTCGGAGTCCAACGTCCTGACTTTC.

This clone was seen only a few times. CDR3 coding DNA: TGTGCCAGCAGCCTACTAGCGGGAGCCGTGGCCCAGTACTTC. This sequence encodes CASSLLAGAVAQYF. The genes are TRBV14 and TRBJ2-5, with TRBD2 matching 11 bases. CDR1 is SGHDN and CDR2 is FVKESK in the germline V gene. This CDR3 contains 14 residues. The ends lost 4 bases at V and 9 bases at J; junction bases unmatched: 7.

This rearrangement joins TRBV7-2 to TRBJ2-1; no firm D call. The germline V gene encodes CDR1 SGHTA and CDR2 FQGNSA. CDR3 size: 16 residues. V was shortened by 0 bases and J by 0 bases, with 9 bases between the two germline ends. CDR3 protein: CASSLASDSSYNEQFF. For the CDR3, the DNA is TGTGCCAGCAGCTTAGCCTCGGATAGCTCCTACAATGAGCAGTTCTTC.

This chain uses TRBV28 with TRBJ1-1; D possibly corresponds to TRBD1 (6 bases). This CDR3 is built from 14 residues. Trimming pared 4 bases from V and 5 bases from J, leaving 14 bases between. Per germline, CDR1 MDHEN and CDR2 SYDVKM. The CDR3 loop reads CASSWGRGTTEAFF. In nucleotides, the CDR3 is TGTGCCAGCAGTTGGGGGCGGGGGACGACTGAAGCTTTCTTT.

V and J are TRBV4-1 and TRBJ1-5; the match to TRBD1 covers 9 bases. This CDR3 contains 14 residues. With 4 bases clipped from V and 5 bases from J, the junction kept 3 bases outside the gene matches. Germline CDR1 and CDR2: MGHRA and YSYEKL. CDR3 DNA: TGCGCCAGCAGCCTACGACAGGGGGATCAGCCCCAGCATTTT. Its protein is CASSLRQGDQPQHF.

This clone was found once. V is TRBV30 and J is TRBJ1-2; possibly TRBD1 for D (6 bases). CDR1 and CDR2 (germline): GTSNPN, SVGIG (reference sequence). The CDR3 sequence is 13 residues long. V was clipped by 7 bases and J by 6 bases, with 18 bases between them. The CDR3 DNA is TGTGCCTTTCGCCCCCCGGGGGCAGATGGCTACACCTTC. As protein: CAFRPPGADGYTF.

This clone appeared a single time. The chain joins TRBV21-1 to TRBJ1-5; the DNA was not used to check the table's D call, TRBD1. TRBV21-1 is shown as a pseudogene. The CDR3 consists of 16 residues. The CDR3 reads CASSKDPPRDGQPQHF. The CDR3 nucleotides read TGTGCCAGCAGCAAAGATCCACCCAGGGATGGGCAGCCCCAGCATTTT.

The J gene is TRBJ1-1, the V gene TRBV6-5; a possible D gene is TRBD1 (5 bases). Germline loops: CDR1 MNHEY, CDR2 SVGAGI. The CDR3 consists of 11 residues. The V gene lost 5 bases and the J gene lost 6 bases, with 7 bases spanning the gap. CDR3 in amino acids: CASSRGAEAFF. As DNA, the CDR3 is TGTGCCAGCAGTAGGGGTGCTGAAGCTTTCTTT.

CDR3 nucleotides: TGCGCCAGCAGCTTGGTAGCGGGGGTAGCGAATACGCAGTATTTT. The encoded protein is CASSLVAGVANTQYF. This rearrangement joins TRBV5-1 to TRBJ2-3; 9 bases match TRBD2. The trim removed 0 bases at V and 7 bases at J, leaving 6 bases unmatched. The germline gives CDR1 SGHRS, CDR2 YFSETQ. This CDR3 has 15 residues.

CDR3 protein: CASSLDGQSVNEQFF. The CDR3 coding sequence is TGTGCCAGCAGCTTAGACGGACAGTCTGTCAATGAGCAGTTCTTC. The chain employs TRBV7-2 and TRBJ2-1; maybe TRBD1 (6 bases). This CDR3 spans 15 amino acids. Germline-derived CDR1 and CDR2 are SGHTA and FQGNSA. V lost 1 base and J lost 6, with 13 bases in between.

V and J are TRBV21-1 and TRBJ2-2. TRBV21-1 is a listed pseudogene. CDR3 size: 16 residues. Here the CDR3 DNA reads TGTGCCAGCCTCCCGGGACGCCCGCCCCCCCCCGGGGAGCTGTTTTTT. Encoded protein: CASLPGRPPPPGELFF.

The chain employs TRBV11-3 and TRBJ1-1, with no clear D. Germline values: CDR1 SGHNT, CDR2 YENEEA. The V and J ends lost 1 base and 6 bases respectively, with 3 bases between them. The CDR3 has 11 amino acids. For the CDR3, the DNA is TGTGCCAGCAGCTTAGGGCCTGAAGCTTTCTTT. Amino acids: CASSLGPEAFF.

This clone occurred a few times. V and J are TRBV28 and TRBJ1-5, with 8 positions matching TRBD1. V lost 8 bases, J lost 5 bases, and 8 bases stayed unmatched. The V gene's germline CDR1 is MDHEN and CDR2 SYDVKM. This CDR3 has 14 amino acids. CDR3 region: CASYGAGGHQPQHF. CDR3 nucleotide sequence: TGTGCCAGCTACGGGGCAGGGGGCCATCAGCCCCAGCATTTT.

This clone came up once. DNA of the CDR3: TGTGCCAGCAGCCGACAGTTGGACACTGAAGCTTTCTTT. Residues: CASSRQLDTEAFF. V gene TRBV14 combines with J gene TRBJ1-1; perhaps TRBD1 as D (5 bases). This CDR3 region has 13 residues. CDR1 and CDR2 from the germline V gene are SGHDN and FVKESK. Trimming shortened V by 4 bases and J by 3 bases, and 9 bases separated the two germline ends.

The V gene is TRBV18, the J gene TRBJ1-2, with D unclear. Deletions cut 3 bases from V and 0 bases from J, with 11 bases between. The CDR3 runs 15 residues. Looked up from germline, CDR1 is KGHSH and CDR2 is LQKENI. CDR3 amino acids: CASSPADGANYGYTF. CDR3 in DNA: TGTGCCAGCTCACCCGCGGACGGAGCTAACTATGGCTACACCTTC. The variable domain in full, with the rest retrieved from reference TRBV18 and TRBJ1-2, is NAGVMQNPRHLVRRRGQEARLRCSPMKGHSHVYWYRQLPEEGLKFMVYLQKENIIDESGMPKERFSAEFPKEGPSILRIQQVVRGDSAAYFCASSPADGANYGYTFGSGTRLTVV.

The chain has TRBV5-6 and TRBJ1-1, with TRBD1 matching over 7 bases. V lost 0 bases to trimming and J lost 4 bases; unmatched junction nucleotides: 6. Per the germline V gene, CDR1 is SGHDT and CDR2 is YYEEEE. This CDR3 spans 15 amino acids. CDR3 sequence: CASSLARGLRTEAFF. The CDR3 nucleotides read TGTGCCAGCAGCTTGGCGAGGGGGCTTCGCACTGAAGCTTTCTTT. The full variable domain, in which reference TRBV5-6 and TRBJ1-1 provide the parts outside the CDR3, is DAGVTQSPTHLIKTRGQQVTLRCSPKSGHDTVSWYQQALGQGPQFIFQYYEEEERQRGNFPDRFSGHQFPNYSSELNVNALLLGDSALYLCASSLARGLRTEAFFGQGTRLTVV.

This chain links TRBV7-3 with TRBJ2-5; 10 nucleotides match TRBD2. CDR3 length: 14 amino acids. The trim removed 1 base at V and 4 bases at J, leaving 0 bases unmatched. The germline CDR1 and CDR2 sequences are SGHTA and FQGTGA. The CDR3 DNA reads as TGTGCCAGCAGCTTAATAGCGGGAGGAGAGACCCAGTACTTC. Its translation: CASSLIAGGETQYF.

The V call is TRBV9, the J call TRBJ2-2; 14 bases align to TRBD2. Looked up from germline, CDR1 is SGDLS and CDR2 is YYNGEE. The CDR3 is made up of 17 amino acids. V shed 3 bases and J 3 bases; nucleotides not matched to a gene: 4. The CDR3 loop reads CASSAGTSGSYTGELFF. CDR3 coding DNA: TGTGCCAGCAGCGCCGGGACTAGCGGGAGTTACACCGGGGAGCTGTTTTTT.

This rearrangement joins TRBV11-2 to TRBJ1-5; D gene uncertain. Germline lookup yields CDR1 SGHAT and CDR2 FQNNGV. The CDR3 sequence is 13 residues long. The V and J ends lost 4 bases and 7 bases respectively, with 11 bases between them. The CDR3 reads CASSSTLAQPQHF. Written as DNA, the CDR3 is TGTGCCAGCAGCTCCACATTAGCCCAGCCCCAGCATTTT.

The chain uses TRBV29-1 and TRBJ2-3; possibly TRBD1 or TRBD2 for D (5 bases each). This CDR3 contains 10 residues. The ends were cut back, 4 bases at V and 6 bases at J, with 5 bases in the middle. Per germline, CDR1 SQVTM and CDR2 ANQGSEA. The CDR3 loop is CSVGDDTQYF. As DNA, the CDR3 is TGCAGCGTTGGGGACGATACGCAGTATTTT.

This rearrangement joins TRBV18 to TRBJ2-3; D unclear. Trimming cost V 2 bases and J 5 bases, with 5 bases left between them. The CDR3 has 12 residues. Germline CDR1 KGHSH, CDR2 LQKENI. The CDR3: CASSPTGDTQYF. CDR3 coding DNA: TGTGCCAGCTCACCAACCGGAGATACGCAGTATTTT.

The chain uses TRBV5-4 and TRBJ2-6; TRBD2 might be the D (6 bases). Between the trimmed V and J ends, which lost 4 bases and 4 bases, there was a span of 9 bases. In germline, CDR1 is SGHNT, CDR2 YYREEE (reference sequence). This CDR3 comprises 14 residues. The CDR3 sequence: CASSPGVGANVLTF. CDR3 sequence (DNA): TGTGCCAGCAGCCCGGGGGTCGGGGCCAACGTCCTGACTTTC.

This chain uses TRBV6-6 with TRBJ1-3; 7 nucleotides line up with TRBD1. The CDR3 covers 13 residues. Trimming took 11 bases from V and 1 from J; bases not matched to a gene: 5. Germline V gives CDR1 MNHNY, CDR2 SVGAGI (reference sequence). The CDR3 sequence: CAGKTGSGNTIYF. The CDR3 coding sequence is TGTGCCGGGAAGACAGGGTCTGGAAACACCATATATTTT.